This entry concerns a single TCR beta chain. This clone came up once. What antigen it recognizes has not been identified. No clone much larger than this one lies a single base away; base qualities are absent. Trimming takes 1 base from V and 8 bases from J, and the germline ends sit 12 bases apart. Taken from cysteine to phenylalanine, the CDR3 has 13 residues. Solely the CDR3 DNA is kept, with 39 bases framed from the first base. From the germline V gene, CDR1 is SQVTM and CDR2 is ANQGSEA. The donors were healthy, HIV-negative adults who had no recently reported acute infections or vaccinations. Only Caucasian adults living in Nashville, Tennessee, USA were represented among the donors. CD4+ T cells were enriched through magnetic negative selection, after which naive cells were positively selected on CD45RA and the remaining negative fraction served as the memory subset. Blood was collected by leukapheresis, and PBMCs were isolated by Ficoll-Histopaque density gradient centrifugation and then cryopreserved in liquid nitrogen vapor phase. Analytical flow cytometry was used to check the purity and quantity of every magnetically sorted T cell population. Genomic DNA was isolated from every sorted fraction and measured by UV absorbance on a Nanodrop 2000c.

This sample was taken from a study of shared clonotypes between healthy human individuals (dated by TCRdb to the early 2020s). A note on the overall study: A couple of women and three men aged 18 to 49 years were included in the cohort. For each donor, CD4 naive and CD4 memory were each run on three plates, CD8 naive on two plates, and CD8 memory on one plate. Blood TCR repertoires of four to six healthy adults were deeply sequenced to estimate repertoire size and the extent of clonotype sharing between individuals. Different laboratories and diverse techniques were used to prepare libraries and sequence TCR repertoires, to increase sequencing depth and limit assay-specific biases. Each donor's leukapheresis produced roughly between roughly 0.94 and 9.5 billion PBMCs.

The paper's findings and limits, for the study overall: Naive subsets generally had larger estimated clonotype richness than memory subsets did. Because the study included only a small number of donors, the genetic and exposure-history diversity represented was limited. Sampling was restricted to blood, and TCR repertoires in tissue are likely to differ from TCR repertoires in blood. Pairwise subsampling led to the expectation that sequencing depth would affect the degree of clonotype sharing among donors. Incomplete sequencing was indicated by rarefaction of sorted-subset datasets, despite the large sequencing depth. Compared with non-shared clonotypes, the clonotypes found in all four sorted-subset donors had higher generation probabilities. When a few donors were compared, the shared fraction of clonotypes was around 5% for naive CD4, 3% to 4% for naive CD8, 2% to 2.5% for memory CD4, and around 0.4% for memory CD8.

Using the deep immunoSEQ assay, TCR CDR3 regions were amplified from genomic DNA by multiplex PCR. For each cell subset, the extracted genomic DNA was distributed evenly across all wells of several immunoSEQ 96-well plates, and each plate served as one replicate. For sorted subsets, 200 to 250 ng genomic DNA, equal to some 30,000 T cell genomes, was loaded into each replicate PCR. Purified libraries were measured with a Qubit 3.0 fluorometer, size-checked on a Bioanalyzer 2100, and measured again with the KAPA Library Quantification kit. Every immunoSEQ 96-well plate was sequenced on a dedicated single-read 150-cycle Illumina NextSeq 550 flow cell. The original pipeline was this. Because the immunoSEQ output included only junctional sequences and no quality scores, the filtering could not be the same as the filtering used for full-length reads. Sequences were annotated with PyIR, a Python wrapper for IgBLAST v1.9, and V/J genes and CDR3 were assigned using IMGT germline references. Reads were filtered out if the reads had weak V/J assignments (E-value above 1e-6), no CDR3, stop codons, out-of-frame junctions, or ambiguous translated residues. A V3J clonotype was defined by an identical inferred V gene, J gene, and CDR3 amino acid sequence. To compute the percentage overlap between repertoires, the number of shared unique clonotypes was divided by the size of the smaller repertoire. Three approaches were used to assess repertoire richness: RTK rarefaction, the Chao1 estimator, and Recon v2.1 estimates of unobserved clonotypes. Generation probabilities were computed with OLGA for all TCRbeta clonotypes obtained by the gDNA method from several donors. TCRdb provides this immuneACCESS table in a form limited to in-frame rearrangements. Some clones are lacking; in checked studies, under half of them reflect an unresolved V gene, and why the rest are absent is not known. That table supplies the V and J calls and clone size; D and trimming were determined from the DNA. In all, the sample holds 1,400,000 or so clones, and less than 99% of those were seen once. Clones ranked in the top ten supply about 0.35% of the sample.

The sequencing sample was made of naive CD4+ T cells sorted from blood. This sample's cell subset or site label indicates: CD45RA+ positively selected. This receptor was obtained from a man aged 25 to 40 in good health. The chain couples TRBV29-1 to TRBJ2-1; matching of 6 bases hints at TRBD1 as the D gene. DNA sequence: TGCAGCGTTGAAGTGGCCCAGGGGTATGAGCAGTTCTTC. It translates as CSVEVAQGYEQFF.